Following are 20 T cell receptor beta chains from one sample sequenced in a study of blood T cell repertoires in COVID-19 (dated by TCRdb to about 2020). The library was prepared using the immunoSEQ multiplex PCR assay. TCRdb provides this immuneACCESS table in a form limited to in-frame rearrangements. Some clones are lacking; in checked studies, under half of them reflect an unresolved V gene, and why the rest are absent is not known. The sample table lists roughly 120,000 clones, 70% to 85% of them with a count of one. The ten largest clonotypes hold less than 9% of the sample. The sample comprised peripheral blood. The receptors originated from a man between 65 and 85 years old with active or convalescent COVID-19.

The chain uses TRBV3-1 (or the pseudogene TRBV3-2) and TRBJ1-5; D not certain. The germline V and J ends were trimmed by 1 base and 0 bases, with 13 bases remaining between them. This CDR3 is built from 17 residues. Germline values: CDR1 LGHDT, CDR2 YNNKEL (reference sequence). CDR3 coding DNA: TGTGCCAGCAGCCAAGGAGTCTACAGCAATAGCAATCAGCCCCAGCATTTT. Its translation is CASSQGVYSNSNQPQHF.

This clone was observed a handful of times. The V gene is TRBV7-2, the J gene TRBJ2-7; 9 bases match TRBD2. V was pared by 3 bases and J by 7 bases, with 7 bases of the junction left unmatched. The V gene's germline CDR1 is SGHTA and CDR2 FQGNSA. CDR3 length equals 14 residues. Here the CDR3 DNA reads TGTGCCAGCAGCTTCGGCGGGGGGGCGGAGGAGCAGTACTTC. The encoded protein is CASSFGGGAEEQYF.

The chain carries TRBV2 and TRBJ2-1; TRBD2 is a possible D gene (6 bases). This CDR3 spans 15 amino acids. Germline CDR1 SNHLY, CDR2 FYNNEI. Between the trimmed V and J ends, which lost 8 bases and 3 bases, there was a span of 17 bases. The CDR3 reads CASHVLRDVYNEQFF. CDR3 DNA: TGTGCCAGCCATGTGTTGCGGGATGTCTACAATGAGCAGTTCTTC.

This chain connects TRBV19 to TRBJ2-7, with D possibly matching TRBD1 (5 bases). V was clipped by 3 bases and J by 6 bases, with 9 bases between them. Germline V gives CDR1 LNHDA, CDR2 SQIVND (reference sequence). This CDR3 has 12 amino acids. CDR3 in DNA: TGTGCCAGTAGTATGGTCCAGGGCGAGCAGTACTTC. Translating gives CASSMVQGEQYF.

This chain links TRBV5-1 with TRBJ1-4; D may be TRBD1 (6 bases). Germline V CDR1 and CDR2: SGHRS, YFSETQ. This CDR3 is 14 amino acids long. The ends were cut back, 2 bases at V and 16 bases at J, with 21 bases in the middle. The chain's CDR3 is CASSFGDTGEKWFF. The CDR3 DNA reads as TGCGCCAGCAGCTTCGGGGACACCGGTGAAAAATGGTTTTTT.

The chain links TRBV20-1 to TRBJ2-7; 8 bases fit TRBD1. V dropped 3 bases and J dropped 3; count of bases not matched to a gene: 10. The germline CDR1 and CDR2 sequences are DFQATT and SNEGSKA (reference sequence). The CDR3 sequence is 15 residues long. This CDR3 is CSASSSAGGFYEQYF. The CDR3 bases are TGCAGTGCTAGTAGTTCGGCAGGGGGCTTCTACGAGCAGTACTTC.

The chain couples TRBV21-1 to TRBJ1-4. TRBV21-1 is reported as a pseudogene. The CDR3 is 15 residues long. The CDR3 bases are TGTGCCAGCAGCAAAGCAGAGTCCCCGGGGAGAAAAACTGTTTTT. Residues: CASSKAESPGRKTVF.

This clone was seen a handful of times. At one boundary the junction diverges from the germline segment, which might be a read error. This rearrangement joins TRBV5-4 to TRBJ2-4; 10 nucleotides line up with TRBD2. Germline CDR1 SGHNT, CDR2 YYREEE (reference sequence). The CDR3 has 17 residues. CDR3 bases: TGTGCCAGCAGCTTGGGATCAAGCGGGAGGGATAAAAGCATTCAGTACTTC. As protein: CASSLGSSGRDKSIQYF. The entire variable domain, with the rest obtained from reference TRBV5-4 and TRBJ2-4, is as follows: ETGVTQSPTHLIKTRGQQVTLRCSSQSGHNTVSWYQQALGQGPQFIFQYYREEENGRGNFPPRFSGLQFPNYSSELNVNALELDDSALYLCASSLGSSGRDKSIQYFGAGTRLSVL.

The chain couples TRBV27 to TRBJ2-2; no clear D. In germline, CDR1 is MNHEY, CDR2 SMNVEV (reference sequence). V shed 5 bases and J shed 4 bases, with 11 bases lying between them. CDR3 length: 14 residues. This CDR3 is CASSPSRSTGELFF. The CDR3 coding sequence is TGTGCCAGCAGTCCCAGTCGCTCCACCGGGGAGCTGTTTTTT.

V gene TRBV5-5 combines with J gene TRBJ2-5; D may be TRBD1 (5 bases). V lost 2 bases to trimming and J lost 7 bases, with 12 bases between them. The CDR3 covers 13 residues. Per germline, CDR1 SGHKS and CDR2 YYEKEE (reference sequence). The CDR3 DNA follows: TGTGCCAGCAGCTTAACCCTCCAGGGGACCCAGTACTTC. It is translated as CASSLTLQGTQYF. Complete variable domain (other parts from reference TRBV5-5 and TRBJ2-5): DAGVTQSPTHLIKTRGQQVTLRCSPISGHKSVSWYQQVLGQGPQFIFQYYEKEERGRGNFPDRFSARQFPNYSSELNVNALLLGDSALYLCASSLTLQGTQYFGPGTRLLVL.

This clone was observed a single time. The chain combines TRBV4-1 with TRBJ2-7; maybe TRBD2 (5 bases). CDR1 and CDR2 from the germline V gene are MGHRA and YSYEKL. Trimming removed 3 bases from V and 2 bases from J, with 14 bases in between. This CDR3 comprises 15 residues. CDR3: CASSHPGKGTYEQYF. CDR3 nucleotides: TGCGCCAGCAGCCACCCGGGAAAGGGAACCTACGAGCAGTACTTC.

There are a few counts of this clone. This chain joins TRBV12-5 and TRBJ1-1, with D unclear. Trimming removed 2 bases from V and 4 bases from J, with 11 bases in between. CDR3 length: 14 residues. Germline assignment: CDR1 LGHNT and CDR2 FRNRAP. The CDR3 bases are TGTGCTAGTGGTTTGACAGTCCGGGGCACTGAAGCTTTCTTT. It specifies CASGLTVRGTEAFF.

CDR3 in amino acids: CASSIAGTGAYEQYF. The DNA for the CDR3 is TGTGCCAGTAGTATAGCCGGGACAGGGGCCTACGAGCAGTACTTC. The chain uses TRBV19 and TRBJ2-7; 10 nucleotides align to TRBD1. The CDR3 runs to 15 residues. J gave up 2 bases and V 1 base, and 2 bases lay outside the gene matches. Per germline, CDR1 LNHDA and CDR2 SQIVND (reference sequence).

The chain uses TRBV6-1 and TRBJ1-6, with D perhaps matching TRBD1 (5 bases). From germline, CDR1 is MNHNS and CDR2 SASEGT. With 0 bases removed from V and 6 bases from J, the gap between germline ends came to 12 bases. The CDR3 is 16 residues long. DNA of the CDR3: TGTGCCAGCAGTGAAGCGCTATCGACAGCTAATTCACCCCTCCACTTT. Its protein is CASSEALSTANSPLHF.

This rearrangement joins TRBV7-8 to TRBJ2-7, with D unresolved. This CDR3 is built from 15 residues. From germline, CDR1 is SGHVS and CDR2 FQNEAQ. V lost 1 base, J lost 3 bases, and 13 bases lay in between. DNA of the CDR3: TGTGCCAGCAGCTTAGTTTCGGGTGACCTCTACGAGCAGTACTTC. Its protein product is CASSLVSGDLYEQYF.

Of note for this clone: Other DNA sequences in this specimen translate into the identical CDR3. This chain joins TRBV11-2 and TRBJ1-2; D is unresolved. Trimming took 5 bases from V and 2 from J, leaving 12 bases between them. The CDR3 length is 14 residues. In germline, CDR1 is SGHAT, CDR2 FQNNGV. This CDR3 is CASSPSTGNYGYTF. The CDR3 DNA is TGTGCCAGCAGCCCCTCGACGGGAAACTATGGCTACACCTTC.

The CDR3 DNA sequence: TGTGCCAGCACTCCCAGGGGGTACAATGAGCAGTTCTTC. This gives the protein CASTPRGYNEQFF. V and J are TRBV5-5 and TRBJ2-1; 7 nucleotides align to TRBD1. The length of the CDR3 is 13 residues. Germline-derived CDR1 and CDR2 are SGHKS and YYEKEE (reference sequence). Losses at the gene ends were 6 bases for V and 4 bases for J; bases not matched to a gene: 4.

The CDR3 region has the DNA TGTGCCAGCTCCCGGACAGGGGGCATGAATGAGCAGTTCTTC. Translating gives CASSRTGGMNEQFF. V gene TRBV18 combines with J gene TRBJ2-1; 11 bases line up with TRBD1. CDR1 is KGHSH and CDR2 is LQKENI in the germline V gene. Trimming cost V 6 bases and J 7 bases; bases outside gene matches: 5. There are 14 residues in the CDR3.

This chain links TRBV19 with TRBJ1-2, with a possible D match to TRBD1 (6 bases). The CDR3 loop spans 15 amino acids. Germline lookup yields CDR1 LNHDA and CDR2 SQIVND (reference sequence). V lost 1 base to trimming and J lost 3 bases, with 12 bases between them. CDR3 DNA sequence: TGTGCCAGTAGTATAGGGGCAGGGGCAGACTATGGCTACACCTTC. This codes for CASSIGAGADYGYTF.

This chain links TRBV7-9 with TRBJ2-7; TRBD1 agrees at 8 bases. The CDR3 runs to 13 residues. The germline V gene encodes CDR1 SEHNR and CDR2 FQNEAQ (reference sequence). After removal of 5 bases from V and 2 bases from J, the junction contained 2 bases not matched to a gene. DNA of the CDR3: TGTGCCAGCAGCATACAGGGGGCCTACGAGCAGTACTTC. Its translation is CASSIQGAYEQYF.